This T cell receptor beta chain was sequenced for a study of cytomegalovirus exposure and HLA in healthy donors (TCRdb year 2017). Notes on the research overall: In an earlier analysis of approximately 500 of the donors, 276 Gb of sequence data and some 120 million unique TCR beta sequences from approximately 180 million T cells were reported. An early release that covered more than 550 HLA-typed donors contained about 300 gigabases of sequencing data and tens of millions of unique TCR sequences. The genetic ancestry cluster associated with self-reported Caucasian donors included around 76% of the approximately 410 genotyped donors. The study aimed to test whether signatures of past pathogen exposure could be identified by cataloging public T cell receptors. The study profiled the T cell repertoires of 666 subjects by immunosequencing and related them to cytomegalovirus serostatus. Along with the approximately 670-subject first cohort, a separate validation cohort of approximately 110 different subjects was used. To predict cytomegalovirus infection status, the study brought together high-throughput TCR immunosequencing, statistical association of individual TCRs with disease status, and machine learning. A later analysis re-analyzed previously published TCR beta repertoires from 666 donors and added high-resolution HLA genotyping to study TCR occurrence patterns. Rather than using new phenotypic data, the later analysis identified candidate immune exposures from TCR beta sequences and from how often those sequences occurred across donors. An earlier analysis of some 500 of the donors applied high-throughput TCR beta sequencing to assess whether each TCR beta V gene segment acted as functional or pseudogenic. Alongside the repertoire data, information on donor age, sex, ethnicity and CMV serostatus was compiled. Genome-wide SNP genotypes for about 55% of the roughly 670 donors were used in a later genetic analysis, which treated that subset as a discovery cohort. Every discovery cohort repertoire had been produced on one sequencing platform. HLA typing covered class I and class II loci at four-digit resolution. The number of typed donors differed by locus: 629-630 for A, B, C, DRB1 and DQB1; 500 to 550 for DQA1; some 590 for DPA1; and approximately 450 for DPB1. Because of strong linkage in the cohort, roughly five DR-DQ haplotypes were treated as single units for association and clustering. Among 300 to 500 genotyped donors of the cohort, an average of around 250,000 unique TCR beta nucleotide sequences was sequenced per donor, of which 15% to 20% were non-productive. General conclusions and limits of the study: A later genetic analysis associated a missense DCLRE1C variant with V-gene and J-gene trimming of TCR beta chains, and an independent cohort replicated the association. The earlier analysis of about 600 of the donors excluded about 16 rarely observed V segments, including chromosome 9 orphons, because counts were too low. Across donors, most TCR sequences were observed very rarely, whereas some public TCRs were present in many individuals. HLA typing was unavailable for some donors at each locus, so association tests used only the typed subset. A later analysis found that most CMV-associated TCR beta chains appeared HLA-restricted, with HLA associations seemingly driven largely by CMV exposure. The 87-base-pair reads could not distinguish some IMGT-functional V segments, including TRBV6-2 and TRBV6-3, so those segments were excluded. In a later analysis, 15,000 to 20,000 TCR beta sequences were associated with specific HLA alleles at a false discovery rate of 0.05. The cohort was sequenced for TCR beta chains only, and without alpha or paired-chain data the features that could be detected were limited. A further reported finding was that TCR beta sequences accurately predicted the HLA-A and HLA-B alleles for most subjects in the first cohort. Correlated functional status among segregating V segments might be attributable to linkage disequilibrium, but an unknown experimental factor could not be ruled out. CMV serostatus was the only immune exposure information available for the cohort. A later genetic analysis reported fewer N-insertions in productive TCRs among donors in an Asian-associated ancestry cluster than the roughly 700-donor mean. Presence/absence analyses assumed roughly uniform sequencing depth across donors, an assumption that may not hold. In vitro tests confirmed that a few of the cytomegalovirus-associated TCR beta chains recognize cytomegalovirus antigens. An earlier analysis of approximately 540 of the donors showed that most TCR beta V segments appeared in productive rearrangements either about 87% or about 30% of the time, which broadly matched IMGT annotations. Compared with equally common non-associated chains, HLA-associated TCR beta chains in a later analysis were more clonally expanded and had lower generation probabilities. According to the authors, the approach could potentially be generalized to other disease states and immunological phenotypes. In the study, some 160 TCR beta chains were listed as associated with cytomegalovirus. In both the original and validation cohorts, the classifier was reported to diagnose cytomegalovirus status with high specificity and sensitivity. According to a later analysis, TCR association rates differed among HLA loci, with DRB1 alleles showing the most associated TCRs and HLA-C alleles showing the fewest. When HLA alleles, especially DR and DQ, strongly co-occurred, attributing TCR associations to individual alleles was difficult. A cluster of highly shared sequence variants was judged likely to be a technical artifact of the sequencing pipeline. Several of the top co-occurrence clusters appeared to be linked to parvovirus B19, influenza, CMV and Epstein-Barr virus, according to a later analysis.

In total, roughly 670 healthy bone marrow donors made up the cohort. Cohort members were all nominally healthy when sampled, although unrecorded immune exposures were likely present. The donor was CMV seropositive and was included in the group of some 290 seropositive cohort members. Each donor provided a peripheral blood sample, and peripheral blood mononuclear cells were used for TCR beta sequencing. The Qiagen DNeasy Blood Extraction Kit was used to extract genomic DNA from the blood cell samples. Note on this clone: The target of this receptor is not known. Base qualities are not at hand, and no much larger clone is one base apart.

From the germline V gene, CDR1 is SGDLS and CDR2 is YYNGEE. The CDR3, cysteine through phenylalanine, is 15 amino acids long. Here the CDR3 DNA is all that survives: 45 bases in frame from base 1. V drops 4 bases and J drops 3 bases, leaving 16 bases in between. Libraries came from the immunoSEQ multiplex PCR assay. The multiplex PCR relied on a mix of 60 forward primers for TCR Vbeta segments and 13 reverse primers for TCR Jbeta segments. A multiplex PCR assay on genomic DNA amplified the CDR3 region of rearranged TCR beta genes. The Illumina HiSeq System was used to sequence the amplified TCR beta libraries as 87-base-pair reads. The authors' pipeline ran thus. Across the 666 repertoires, a later analysis counted 78 million or so unique TCR beta chains, roughly 11 million of which were shared by at least two donors. To remove PCR and sequencing errors, raw reads were error-corrected and collapsed into unique sequences using a nearest-neighbor algorithm that merged closely related sequences. V, D and J gene segments were assigned by aligning CDR3 sequences to IMGT reference sequences. For a sequence to be retained, at least a six-nucleotide match to both a V gene segment and a J gene segment was required. Rearrangements were classified as productive when the CDR3 lacked stop codons and remained in frame with V and J, and all other rearrangements were classified as non-productive. CDR3 was defined according to IMGT convention as the region running from the second conserved V-encoded cysteine to the conserved J-encoded phenylalanine. The earlier analysis of about 590 of the donors excluded sequences that lacked an unambiguous match to a single V gene segment. An earlier analysis of fewer than 750 of the donors called V segments functional above 56.7% productive rearrangements and segregating when the between-donor standard deviation exceeded 5%. A statistical classification framework was built to diagnose cytomegalovirus status from the catalog of TCR beta chain sequences. A later analysis assigned V and J genes by comparing TCR nucleotide sequences with IMGT/GENE-DB human TR gene sequences. Using the TCRdist pipeline, a later analysis assigned CDR3 sequences along with most-parsimonious VDJ recombination scenarios. In a later analysis, every TCR beta chain was defined by the combination of its CDR3 amino acid sequence and its V-gene family, and reads without a unique V-gene family were dropped. In a later analysis, 550 to 650 highly shared, low-generation-probability nucleotide sequences were removed to address suspected cross-contamination and a sequencing artifact. A later analysis calculated a clonal expansion index for each public chain from normalized within-repertoire ranks of inferred template counts. In a later analysis, generation probabilities were computed using a VDJ recombination model fitted to out-of-frame rearrangements, and the results were checked against IGoR. A later analysis scored TCR-TCR, TCR-HLA and TCR-CMV co-occurrence with hypergeometric tests, applying a repertoire-size bias correction to TCR pairs. In a later analysis, false discovery rates were estimated by permuting HLA or CMV assignments 20 times. In a later analysis, co-occurring TCRs were grouped with DBSCAN, and TCRdist sequence similarity was added when clustering was performed within HLA-allele-positive subsets. Repertoires with fewer than 30,000 or more than 120,000 public chains, plus five repertoires with anomalous nucleotide sharing, were excluded from co-occurrence clustering. Sourced from immuneACCESS, this table was stored by TCRdb with only in-frame sequences that have V and J called. A share of the clones is absent; for the studies checked, an unresolved V gene accounts for under half, and the remainder has no known explanation. D and trimming come from the DNA, and the V and J calls and clone size come from that table. This sample is represented by about 190,000 clones; 70% to 75% of them were singletons. The ten largest clones capture approximately 4.8% of the sample.

Sequenced material: PBMCs. This chain joins TRBV9 to TRBJ1-1; no D gene can be assigned with confidence. The clonotype comes from a man aged 25-40 years in good health and CMV-seropositive. CDR3 reads: CASSPRPPRDTEAFF. The nucleotides are TGTGCCAGCAGCCCTCGTCCCCCTCGGGACACTGAAGCTTTCTTT.